Reported below is one TCR beta chain. The sample belongs to a study of blood T cell repertoires in COVID-19. Turning to the study itself: Material from acute and convalescent COVID-19 was sourced from the United States, Italy and Spain. The analysed material was cDNA or gDNA that came from T cells, B-cell-depleted T cells, or PBMCs.

Per the authors' pipeline: Estimates of nucleated cell counts were drawn from the amplification of reference gene primers. Produced via immunoSEQ multiplex PCR; TCRdb's table is partial and in-frame only. From that table come the V and J calls and clone size; the DNA was used to work out D and trimming. In the table there are a few hundred thousand clones, 88% of which are singletons. The CDR3 sequence is 15 residues long. Deletions cut 1 base from V and 0 bases from J, with 9 bases between. CDR1 is MNHEY and CDR2 is SVGAGI in the germline V gene. The sequenced sample consisted of peripheral blood. This sequence was found in a man in his 70s with acute or convalescent COVID-19. This sequence joins TRBV6-5 and TRBJ1-1; weak D call: TRBD1 (5 bases). The CDR3 sequence is CASSYWGRVNTEAFF. CDR3 nucleotide sequence: TGTGCCAGCAGTTACTGGGGCAGGGTGAACACTGAAGCTTTCTTT.